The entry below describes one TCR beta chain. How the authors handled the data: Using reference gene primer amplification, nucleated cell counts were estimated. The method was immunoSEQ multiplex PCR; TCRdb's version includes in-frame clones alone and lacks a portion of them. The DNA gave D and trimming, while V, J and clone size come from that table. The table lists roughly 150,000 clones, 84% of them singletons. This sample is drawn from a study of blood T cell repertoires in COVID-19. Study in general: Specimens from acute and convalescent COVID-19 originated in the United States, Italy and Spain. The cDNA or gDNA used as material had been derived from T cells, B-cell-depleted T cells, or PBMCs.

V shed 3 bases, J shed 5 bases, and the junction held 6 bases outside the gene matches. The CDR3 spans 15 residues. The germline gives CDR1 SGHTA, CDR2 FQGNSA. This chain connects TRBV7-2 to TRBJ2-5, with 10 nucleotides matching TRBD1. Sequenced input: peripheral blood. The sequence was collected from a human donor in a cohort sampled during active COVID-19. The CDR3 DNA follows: TGTGCCAGCAGCTTTGGGACAGGGGAGGGGGAGACCCAGTACTTC. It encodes CASSFGTGEGETQYF.